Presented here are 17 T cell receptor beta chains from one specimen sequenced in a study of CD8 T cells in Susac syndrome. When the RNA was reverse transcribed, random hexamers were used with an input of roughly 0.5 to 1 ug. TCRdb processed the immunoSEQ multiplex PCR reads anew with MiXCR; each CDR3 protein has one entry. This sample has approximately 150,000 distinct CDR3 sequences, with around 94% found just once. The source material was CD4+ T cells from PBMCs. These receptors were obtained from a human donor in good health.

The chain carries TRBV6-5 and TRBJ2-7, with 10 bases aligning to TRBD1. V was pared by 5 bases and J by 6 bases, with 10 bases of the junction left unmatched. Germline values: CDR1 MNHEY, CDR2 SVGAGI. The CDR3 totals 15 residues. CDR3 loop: CASSQTGTGEAEQYF. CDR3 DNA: TGTGCCAGCAGTCAAACCGGGACAGGGGAAGCCGAGCAGTACTTC.

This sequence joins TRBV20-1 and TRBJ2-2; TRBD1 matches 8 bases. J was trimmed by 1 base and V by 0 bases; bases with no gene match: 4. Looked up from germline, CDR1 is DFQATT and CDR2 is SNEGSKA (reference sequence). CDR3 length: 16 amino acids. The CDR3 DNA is TGCAGTGCTAGAGATGGCAGGGGGCTGAACACCGGGGAGCTGTTTTTT. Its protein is CSARDGRGLNTGELFF.

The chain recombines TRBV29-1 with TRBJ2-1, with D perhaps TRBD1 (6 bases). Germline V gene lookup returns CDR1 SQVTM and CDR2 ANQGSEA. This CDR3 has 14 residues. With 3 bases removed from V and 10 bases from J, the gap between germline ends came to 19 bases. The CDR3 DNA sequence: TGCAGCGTTGATCAAAACGGGCCCGGGACAGAGCAGTTCTTC. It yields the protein CSVDQNGPGTEQFF.

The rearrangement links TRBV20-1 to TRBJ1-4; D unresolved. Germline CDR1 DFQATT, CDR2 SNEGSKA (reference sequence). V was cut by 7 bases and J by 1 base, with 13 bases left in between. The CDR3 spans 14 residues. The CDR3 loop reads CSVPTLGTNEKLFF. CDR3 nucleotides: TGCAGTGTTCCAACCTTAGGAACTAATGAAAAACTGTTTTTT.

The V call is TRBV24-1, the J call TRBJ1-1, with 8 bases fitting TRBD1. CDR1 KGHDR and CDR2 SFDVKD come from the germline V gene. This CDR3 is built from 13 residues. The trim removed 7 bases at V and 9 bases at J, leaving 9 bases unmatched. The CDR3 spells CATRQGEGHKAFF. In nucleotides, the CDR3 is TGTGCCACCAGACAGGGGGAGGGACACAAAGCTTTCTTT.

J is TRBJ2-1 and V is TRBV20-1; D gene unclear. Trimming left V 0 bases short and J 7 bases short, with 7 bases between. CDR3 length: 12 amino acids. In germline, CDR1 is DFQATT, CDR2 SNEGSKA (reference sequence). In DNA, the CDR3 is TGCAGTGCTAGAGATCCGCTGAATGAGCAGTTCTTC. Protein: CSARDPLNEQFF.

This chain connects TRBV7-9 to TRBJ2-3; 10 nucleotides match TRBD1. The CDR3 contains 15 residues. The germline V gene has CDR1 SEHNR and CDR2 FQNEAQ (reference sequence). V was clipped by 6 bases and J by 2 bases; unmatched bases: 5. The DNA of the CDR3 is TGTGCCAGCAGTTCCGGGACAGGGGACACAGATACGCAGTATTTT. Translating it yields CASSSGTGDTDTQYF.

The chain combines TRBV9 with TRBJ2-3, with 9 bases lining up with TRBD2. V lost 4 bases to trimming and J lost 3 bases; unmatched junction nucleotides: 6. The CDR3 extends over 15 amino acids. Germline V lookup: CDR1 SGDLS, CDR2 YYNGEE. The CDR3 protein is CASSFSGSGTDTQYF. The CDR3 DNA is TGTGCCAGCAGCTTTAGCGGGAGCGGAACAGATACGCAGTATTTT.

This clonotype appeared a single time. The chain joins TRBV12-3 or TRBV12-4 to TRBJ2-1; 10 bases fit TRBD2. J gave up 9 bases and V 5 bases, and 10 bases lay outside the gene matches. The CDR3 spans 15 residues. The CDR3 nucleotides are TGTGCCAGCAGTGGCCCTAGCGGGAGAAGGGGTGAGCAGTTCTTC. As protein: CASSGPSGRRGEQFF.

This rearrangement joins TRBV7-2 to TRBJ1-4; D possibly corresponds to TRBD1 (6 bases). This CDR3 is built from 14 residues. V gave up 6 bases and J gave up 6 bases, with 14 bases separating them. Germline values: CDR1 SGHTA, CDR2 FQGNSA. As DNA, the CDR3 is TGTGCCAGCAGTCGTACAGGGCTGGATGAAAAACTGTTTTTT. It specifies CASSRTGLDEKLFF.

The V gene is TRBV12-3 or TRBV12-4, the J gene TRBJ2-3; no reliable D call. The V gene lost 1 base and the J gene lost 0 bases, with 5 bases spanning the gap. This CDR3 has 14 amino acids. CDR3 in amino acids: CASSLVASTDTQYF. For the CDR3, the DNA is TGTGCCAGCAGTTTAGTTGCTAGCACAGATACGCAGTATTTT.

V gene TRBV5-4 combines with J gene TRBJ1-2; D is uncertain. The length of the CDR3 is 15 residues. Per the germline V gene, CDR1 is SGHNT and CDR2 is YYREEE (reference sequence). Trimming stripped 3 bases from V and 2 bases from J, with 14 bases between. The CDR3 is CASSSPRGRNYGYTF. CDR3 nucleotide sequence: TGTGCCAGCAGCTCCCCCCGGGGTCGGAACTATGGCTACACCTTC. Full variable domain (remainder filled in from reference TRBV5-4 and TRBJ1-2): ETGVTQSPTHLIKTRGQQVTLRCSSQSGHNTVSWYQQALGQGPQFIFQYYREEENGRGNFPPRFSGLQFPNYSSELNVNALELDDSALYLCASSSPRGRNYGYTFGSGTRLTVV.

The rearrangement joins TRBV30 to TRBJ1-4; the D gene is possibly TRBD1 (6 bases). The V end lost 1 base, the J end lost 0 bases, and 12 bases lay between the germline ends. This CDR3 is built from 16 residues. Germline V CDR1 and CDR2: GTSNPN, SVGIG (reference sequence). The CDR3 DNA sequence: TGTGCCTGGAGTGCGGGGACACTTGCAACTAATGAAAAACTGTTTTTT. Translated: CAWSAGTLATNEKLFF.

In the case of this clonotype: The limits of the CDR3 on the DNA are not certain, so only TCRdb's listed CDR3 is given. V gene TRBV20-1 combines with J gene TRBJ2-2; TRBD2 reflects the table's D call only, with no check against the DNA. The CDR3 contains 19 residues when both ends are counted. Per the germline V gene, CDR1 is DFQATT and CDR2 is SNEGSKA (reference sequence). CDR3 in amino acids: CSARDGGRKRGDTPGSCFF.

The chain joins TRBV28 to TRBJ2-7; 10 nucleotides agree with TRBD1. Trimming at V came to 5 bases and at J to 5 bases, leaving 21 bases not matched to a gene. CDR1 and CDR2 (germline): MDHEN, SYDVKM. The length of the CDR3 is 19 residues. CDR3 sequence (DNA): TGTGCCAGCAGTCCCTGGGACAGGGGTAGCGGGAAGGAGACTCACGAGCAGTACTTC. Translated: CASSPWDRGSGKETHEQYF. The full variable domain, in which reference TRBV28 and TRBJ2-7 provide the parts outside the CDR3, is DVKVTQSSRYLVKRTGEKVFLECVQDMDHENMFWYRQDPGLGLRLIYFSYDVKMKEKGDIPEGYSVSREKKERFSLILESASTNQTSMYLCASSPWDRGSGKETHEQYFGPGTRLTVT.

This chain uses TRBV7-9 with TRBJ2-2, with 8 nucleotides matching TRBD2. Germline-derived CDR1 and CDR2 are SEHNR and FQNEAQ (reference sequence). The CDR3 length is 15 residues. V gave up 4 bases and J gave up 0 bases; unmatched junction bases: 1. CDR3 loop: CASSSGLANTGELFF. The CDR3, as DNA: TGTGCCAGCAGCTCGGGACTAGCGAACACCGGGGAGCTGTTTTTT.

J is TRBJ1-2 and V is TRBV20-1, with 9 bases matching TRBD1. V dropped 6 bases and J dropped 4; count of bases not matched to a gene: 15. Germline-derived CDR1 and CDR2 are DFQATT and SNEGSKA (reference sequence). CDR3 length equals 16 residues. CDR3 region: CSAIPGTGLLGYGYTF. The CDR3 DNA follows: TGCAGTGCGATCCCCGGGACAGGGCTTTTAGGCTATGGCTACACCTTC.